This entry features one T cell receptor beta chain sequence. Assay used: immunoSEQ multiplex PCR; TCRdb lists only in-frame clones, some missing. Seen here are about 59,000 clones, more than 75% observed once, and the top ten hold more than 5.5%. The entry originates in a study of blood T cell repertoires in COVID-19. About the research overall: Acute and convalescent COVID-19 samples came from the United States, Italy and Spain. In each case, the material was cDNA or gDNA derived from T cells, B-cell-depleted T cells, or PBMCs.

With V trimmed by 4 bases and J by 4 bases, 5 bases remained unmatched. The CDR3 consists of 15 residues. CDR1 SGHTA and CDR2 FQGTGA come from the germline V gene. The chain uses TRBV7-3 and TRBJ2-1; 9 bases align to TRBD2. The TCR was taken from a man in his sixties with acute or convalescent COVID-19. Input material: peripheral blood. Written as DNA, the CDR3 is TGTGCCAGCAGCTATCAGCGGGGGGATTACAATGAGCAGTTCTTC. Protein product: CASSYQRGDYNEQFF. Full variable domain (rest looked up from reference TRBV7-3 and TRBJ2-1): GAGVSQTPSNKVTEKGKYVELRCDPISGHTALYWYRQSLGQGPEFLIYFQGTGAADDSGLPNDRFFAVRPEGSVSTLKIQRTERGDSAVYLCASSYQRGDYNEQFFGPGTRLTVL.